The 22 T cell receptor beta chains given below trace back to one sample, sequenced in a study of blood T cell repertoires in COVID-19. Here immunoSEQ multiplex PCR was the method, and the copy in TCRdb shows in-frame clones only, minus some. The data show about 300,000 clones, about 89% seen once. The sample comprised peripheral blood. All receptors come from a man aged 35-49 years with acute or convalescent COVID-19.

The chain uses TRBV10-1 and TRBJ2-7; D is unresolved. Per germline, CDR1 WNHNN and CDR2 SYGVQD (reference sequence). CDR3 length: 12 amino acids. V was clipped by 5 bases and J by 0 bases, with 5 bases between them. The CDR3 spells CASSSSSYEQYF. CDR3 DNA: TGCGCCAGCAGTTCATCCTCCTACGAGCAGTACTTC.

V gene TRBV25-1 combines with J gene TRBJ1-2; unclear D gene. CDR3 length equals 13 residues. Trimming stripped 3 bases from V and 8 bases from J, with 13 bases between. The germline CDR1 and CDR2 sequences are MGHDK and SYGVNS. CDR3 DNA: TGTGCCAGCAGTGAGACCGGACTGGGAGGCTACACCTTC. Encoded protein: CASSETGLGGYTF.

DNA of the CDR3: TGTGCCAGCAGTTTGTTCTGGACAGGGGACGGCTACACCTTC. Its protein product is CASSLFWTGDGYTF. The V and J genes are TRBV27 and TRBJ1-2, with 9 bases lining up with TRBD1. The ends lost 3 bases at V and 8 bases at J; junction bases unmatched: 7. This CDR3 is 14 amino acids long. Germline assignment: CDR1 MNHEY and CDR2 SMNVEV (reference sequence).

The chain carries TRBV3-1 (or the pseudogene TRBV3-2) and TRBJ2-1; 9 bases agree with TRBD1. The CDR3 is 15 amino acids. Trimming at V came to 0 bases and at J to 9 bases, leaving 6 bases not matched to a gene. Germline V CDR1 and CDR2: LGHDT, YNNKEL (reference sequence). CDR3 nucleotide sequence: TGTGCCAGCAGCCAAGACCCGACAGGGGGTCTTGAGCAGTTCTTC. Translated, it gives CASSQDPTGGLEQFF.

The rearrangement links TRBV30 to TRBJ1-3; D is ambiguous. In germline, CDR1 is GTSNPN, CDR2 SVGIG (reference sequence). The CDR3 has 15 amino acids. V shed 2 bases and J shed 0 bases, with 11 bases lying between them. The CDR3 DNA sequence: TGTGCCTGGAGTTCACTGATCTCCTCTGGAAACACCATATATTTT. It specifies CAWSSLISSGNTIYF. Together with reference TRBV30 and TRBJ1-3, the CDR3 gives the full variable domain: SQTIHQWPATLVQPVGSPLSLECTVEGTSNPNLYWYRQAAGRGLQLLFYSVGIGQISSEVPQNLSASRPQDRQFILSSKKLLLSDSGFYLCAWSSLISSGNTIYFGEGSWLTVV.

This CDR3 is CASILAYEQYF. DNA for the CDR3: TGTGCCAGCATTCTCGCCTACGAGCAGTACTTC. The rearrangement uses TRBV6-5 and TRBJ2-7; D not certain. Germline CDR1 and CDR2: MNHEY and SVGAGI. The V gene lost 7 bases and the J gene lost 2 bases, with 6 bases spanning the gap. This CDR3 is built from 11 residues.

In DNA form, the CDR3 reads TGCAGCGTTAGAGACAGGGTAGCAGATACGCAGTATTTT. This encodes CSVRDRVADTQYF. The chain carries TRBV29-1 and TRBJ2-3; 7 positions agree with TRBD1. Germline trimming cut 5 bases from V and 4 bases from J; bases unmatched to any gene: 6. The CDR3 sequence is 13 residues long. Germline loops: CDR1 SQVTM, CDR2 ANQGSEA.

The chain uses TRBV5-1 and TRBJ2-7, with 8 bases aligning to TRBD1. The CDR3 is made up of 15 amino acids. The ends lost 6 bases at V and 5 bases at J; junction bases unmatched: 13. Germline values: CDR1 SGHRS, CDR2 YFSETQ. The CDR3 DNA sequence: TGCGCCAGCACCGACAGGGGAACCTCGTCTCACGAGCAGTACTTC. It yields the protein CASTDRGTSSHEQYF.

V usage is TRBV2 and J usage is TRBJ1-1, with D hard to call. Deletions cut 7 bases from V and 4 bases from J, with 7 bases between. Germline V gives CDR1 SNHLY, CDR2 FYNNEI. This CDR3 has 11 amino acids. The CDR3 DNA follows: TGTGCCAGCATTTCTATCACTGAAGCTTTCTTT. This codes for CASISITEAFF.

This CDR3 reads CASSSAGQSYEQYF. CDR3 DNA: TGCGCCAGCAGCTCGGCCGGACAGTCCTACGAGCAGTACTTC. This chain links TRBV5-1 with TRBJ2-7; possible D gene TRBD1, 6 bases. Germline lookup yields CDR1 SGHRS and CDR2 YFSETQ. The CDR3 loop spans 14 amino acids. Trimming cost V 3 bases and J 1 base, with 11 bases left between them.

The chain uses TRBV30 and TRBJ1-6; 9 bases match TRBD1. The trim removed 5 bases at V and 5 bases at J, leaving 4 bases unmatched. CDR1 GTSNPN and CDR2 SVGIG come from the germline V gene (reference sequence). CDR3 length: 14 residues. Here the CDR3 reads CAWGDRVDNSPLHF. Here the CDR3 DNA reads TGTGCCTGGGGGGACAGGGTTGATAATTCACCCCTCCACTTT.

This rearrangement joins TRBV19 to TRBJ2-2; D remains ambiguous. The germline CDR1 and CDR2 sequences are LNHDA and SQIVND (reference sequence). The V end lost 7 bases, the J end lost 5 bases, and 20 bases lay between the germline ends. The CDR3 is 16 residues long. CDR3 in DNA: TGTGCCAGTATGGATTTACAGCCCTTCCCGACCGGGGAGCTGTTTTTT. Protein sequence: CASMDLQPFPTGELFF.

The rearrangement uses TRBV2 and TRBJ1-2, with D maybe TRBD1 (5 bases). This CDR3 contains 12 residues. Trimming shortened V by 6 bases and J by 3 bases, and 8 bases separated the two germline ends. CDR1 and CDR2 from the germline V gene are SNHLY and FYNNEI. For the CDR3, the DNA is TGTGCCAGCAGCCGGGGGGACTATGGCTACACCTTC. It codes for CASSRGDYGYTF.

V usage is TRBV3-1 (or the pseudogene TRBV3-2) and J usage is TRBJ2-1; D ambiguous. Trimming removed 0 bases at V and 8 bases at J, with 11 bases between. The germline V gene has CDR1 LGHDT and CDR2 YNNKEL (reference sequence). The CDR3 loop spans 14 amino acids. CDR3 DNA sequence: TGTGCCAGCAGCCAAGAGAAGACTTTCGATGAGCAGTTCTTC. Translation gives CASSQEKTFDEQFF.

The V gene is TRBV28, the J gene TRBJ2-1; 8 bases are shared with TRBD1. Germline V lookup: CDR1 MDHEN, CDR2 SYDVKM. Unmatched junction bases numbered 15, after V lost 5 bases and J lost 6 bases. The length of the CDR3 is 17 residues. CDR3 residues: CASSARRGQTGSNEQFF. The CDR3, as DNA: TGTGCCAGCAGTGCTCGCAGGGGGCAGACGGGGAGCAATGAGCAGTTCTTC.

A word on this clone: This sample includes further DNA sequences coding for the same CDR3. The chain uses TRBV5-4 and TRBJ1-4, with D possibly matching TRBD1 (5 bases). Germline V gene sequence: CDR1 SGHNT, CDR2 YYREEE (reference sequence). CDR3 size: 14 residues. Trimming cost V 1 base and J 8 bases, with 12 bases left between them. The CDR3 reads CASSLRQGDEKLFF. In DNA, the CDR3 is TGTGCCAGCAGCTTGAGGCAGGGTGACGAAAAACTGTTTTTT.

The J gene is TRBJ1-1, the V gene TRBV29-1, with a weak D call TRBD1 (5 bases). Germline CDR1 reads SQVTM; CDR2 reads ANQGSEA. This CDR3 has 13 residues. Trimming pared 5 bases from V and 8 bases from J, leaving 18 bases between. The CDR3 protein is CSVQGLTKGEAFF. Written as DNA, the CDR3 is TGCAGCGTTCAGGGACTAACGAAGGGGGAAGCTTTCTTT.

This clone turned up a few times. The V call is TRBV5-3, the J call TRBJ2-1, with 7 bases lining up with TRBD2. TRBV5-3 is assigned to the ORF class and has an uncertain function. The CDR3 length is 17 residues. V lost 4 bases and J lost 3; bases outside the gene matches: 13. The CDR3 loop is CARSLGSRAGIYNEQFF. The DNA of the CDR3 is TGTGCCAGAAGCCTCGGGTCCCGAGCGGGGATCTACAATGAGCAGTTCTTC.

The chain is built from TRBV24-1 and TRBJ2-2, with 8 bases aligning to TRBD2. CDR1 and CDR2 from the germline V gene are KGHDR and SFDVKD. V lost 4 bases, J lost 1 base, and 4 bases stayed unmatched. This CDR3 region has 16 residues. The CDR3 here is CATSDLGLGNTGELFF. CDR3 DNA sequence: TGTGCCACCAGTGACCTGGGACTAGGGAACACCGGGGAGCTGTTTTTT.

This clone appeared once. V and J are TRBV7-8 and TRBJ2-3; tentative D call: TRBD2 (7 bases). The CDR3 length is 17 residues. Trimming shortened V by 6 bases and J by 0 bases, and 19 bases separated the two germline ends. The germline V gene has CDR1 SGHVS and CDR2 FQNEAQ. The CDR3 reads CASSPLHGGLSTDTQYF. CDR3 in DNA: TGTGCCAGCAGTCCACTACACGGGGGGCTAAGCACAGATACGCAGTATTTT.

The chain joins TRBV12-3 or TRBV12-4 to TRBJ2-7; 7 bases align to TRBD1. CDR3 length: 13 amino acids. V lost 6 bases and J lost 7; bases outside the gene matches: 9. The CDR3 spells CASRPGQHGEQYF. The CDR3 DNA is TGTGCCAGCAGACCGGGACAGCACGGAGAGCAGTACTTC.

The chain uses TRBV6-1 and TRBJ2-6; 7 bases align to TRBD2. This CDR3 contains 18 residues. Germline V CDR1 and CDR2: MNHNS, SASEGT. J was trimmed by 0 bases and V by 4 bases; bases with no gene match: 9. This CDR3 is CASSGWRGRGSGANVLTF. The CDR3 nucleotides read TGTGCCAGCAGTGGGTGGAGAGGGAGGGGCTCTGGGGCCAACGTCCTGACTTTC.